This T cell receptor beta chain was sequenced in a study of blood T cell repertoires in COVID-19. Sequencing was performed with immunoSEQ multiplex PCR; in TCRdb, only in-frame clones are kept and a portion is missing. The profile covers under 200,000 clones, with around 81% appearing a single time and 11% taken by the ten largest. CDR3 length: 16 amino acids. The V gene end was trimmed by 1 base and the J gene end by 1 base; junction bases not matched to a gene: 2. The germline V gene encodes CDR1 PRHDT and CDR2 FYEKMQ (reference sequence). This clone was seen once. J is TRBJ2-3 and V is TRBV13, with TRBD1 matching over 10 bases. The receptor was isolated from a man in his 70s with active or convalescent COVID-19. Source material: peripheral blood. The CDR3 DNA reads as TGTGCCAGCAGCTTAGCCGGGACAGGGGGCACAGATACGCAGTATTTT. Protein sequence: CASSLAGTGGTDTQYF.